This T cell receptor beta chain came from a study of blood T cells in healthy people across ages (dated by TCRdb to between 2015 and 2017). Context from the whole study: In model experiments, template switching captured about one uniquely barcoded TCR beta cDNA molecule for every two T cells. To track age-related changes in TCR beta repertoire diversity, the study relied on deep sequencing normalized with unique cDNA molecular identifiers. Four age groups were formed from the donors: young (average roughly 16 years), middle-aged (less than 40), aged (around 62) and long-lived (approximately 80). To avoid experimental bias, donors of different ages were spread randomly across the sequencing lanes. Two additional independent replicas of 1 million unique cDNA reads from the same blood draw were analyzed for two donors (one aged 18 to 29 and one aged 80 or older).

Systemically healthy Caucasian individuals from Russia, 35 to 50 in total and aged roughly 6 to 100 years, were included as donors. Each donor gave ten milliliters of peripheral blood, collected into EDTA-treated Vacutainer tubes. Ficoll-Paque density-gradient centrifugation was used to isolate PBMCs, with at least 6.5 million per sample. Trizol reagent was used to extract total RNA from PBMCs, with at least 6 micrograms per sample. Naive CD45RAhigh/CD27high T cell percentages were measured by flow cytometry on a PBMC aliquot from every donor. Taken from cysteine to phenylalanine, the CDR3 has 15 residues. Just CDR3 DNA is preserved here, 45 bases in frame from base 1. Via the germline V gene, CDR1 is SGHRS and CDR2 YFSETQ. Relative to germline, V is missing 2 bases and J is missing 4 bases, with 6 bases of the junction outside any gene match. Note on this clonotype: It lacks a known antigen. Per-base qualities were not stored, and no clone one base away is much larger.

Receptor amplification or capture employed 5' RACE. Sequencing relied on an Illumina HiSeq 2500. The second PCR ran for roughly 6 to 11 cycles and used a J-beta primer mix along with a sample-barcoded 5' primer. A unique molecular identifier was introduced onto each TCR beta cDNA molecule by a template-switch 5' adaptor carrying 12 random nucleotides. Each sample yielded at least 2.5 million CDR3-containing paired-end reads. All of the RNA was converted into first-strand cDNA using the Mint cDNA synthesis kit, with a TRBC-specific oligonucleotide serving as the primer. All cDNA was treated with uracil-DNA glycosylase and then went through a first 18-cycle PCR with the universal primers M1SS and BC2_uni_R. Per the authors' processing: For normalization, 1 million high-quality reads, each with a distinct molecular identifier, were randomly selected from each sample. Reads sharing molecular identifiers were discarded rather than binned into consensus sequences. MiTCR, run with a Q25 quality threshold and the strictest error-elimination algorithm, handled CDR3 identification, clonotype clustering and error correction. A nonparametric unseen species model with Euler transformation was used to estimate a lower bound on total TCR beta diversity. Starting from the raw public reads, TCRdb applied fastp trimming at Q25, assembled clones with MiXCR and retained in-frame beta chains. Each CDR3 protein appears once, grouped with its most common genes and DNA. The V and J calls here are based on TCRdb, not the publication. Recorded for this sample are about 570,000 distinct CDR3 sequences; about 25% of them occurred a single time. In total, the top ten clones hold 18% of the sample.

On the study overall, not on this receptor specifically: A strong correlation was found between observed TCR beta diversity and the percentage of naive T cells measured by flow cytometry. Donor CMV infection status was unknown, potentially confounding age-related changes in expanded clonotypes. As age increased, observed TCR beta diversity per million T cells dropped in a roughly linear way, and a significant reduction was already evident by age around 41. Bulk unsorted PBMC profiling prevented conclusive comparison of naive and antigen-experienced compartments. Estimates of total diversity from one million sequenced T cells were regarded as lower bounds and underestimates. Compared with the aged group, the long-lived group had more naive CD4+ T cells, fewer expanded clones and increased TCR diversity, a pattern suggesting age selection.

Sequenced: blood. The rearranged chain carries TRBV5-1 and TRBJ1-2, and 9 bases in between align with TRBD1. The receptor was isolated from a woman in her 70s in good health. The CDR3 region: CASSFDGTGFYGYTF. Read as DNA, the sequence is TGCGCCAGCAGCTTCGACGGGACAGGGTTCTATGGCTACACCTTC. Where the CDR3 stops, the reference TRBV5-1 and TRBJ1-2 genes take over; the full variable domain is KAGVTQTPRYLIKTRGQQVTLSCSPISGHRSVSWYQQTPGQGLQFLFEYFSETQRNKGNFPGRFSGRQFSNSRSEMNVSTLELGDSALYLCASSFDGTGFYGYTFGSGTRLTVV.